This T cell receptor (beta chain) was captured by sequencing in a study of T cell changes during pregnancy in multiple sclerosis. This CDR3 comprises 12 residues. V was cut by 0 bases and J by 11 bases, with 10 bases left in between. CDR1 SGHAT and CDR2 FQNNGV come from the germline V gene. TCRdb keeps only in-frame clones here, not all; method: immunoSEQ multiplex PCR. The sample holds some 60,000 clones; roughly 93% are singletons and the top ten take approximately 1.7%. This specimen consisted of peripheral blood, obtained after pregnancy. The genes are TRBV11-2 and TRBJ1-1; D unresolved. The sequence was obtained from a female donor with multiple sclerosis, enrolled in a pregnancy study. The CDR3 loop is CASSLDQTKAFF. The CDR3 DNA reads TGTGCCAGCAGCTTAGATCAGACTAAGGCTTTCTTT.